These 4 T cell receptor beta chains originate from one sample sequenced in a study of chemoradiotherapy in HPV16-positive cancers. The data were produced by immunoSEQ multiplex PCR, yet TCRdb's version contains in-frame clones alone and is incomplete. Of 3,200 or so clones in the sample, 80% to 95% were seen once. Specimen: tumor tissue, collected from a patient who underwent chemoradiotherapy. These receptor sequences come from a human donor with HPV-associated anogenital cancer.

This chain joins TRBV11-1 and TRBJ2-2, with 7 bases that match TRBD1. The J segment lost 1 base and the V segment lost 3 bases, leaving 2 bases of the junction unmatched. Germline lookup yields CDR1 SGHAT and CDR2 FQDESV (reference sequence). The CDR3 spans 15 residues. The CDR3 nucleotides read TGTGCCAGCAGCTTGACAGGGAAGAACACCGGGGAGCTGTTTTTT. Translating gives CASSLTGKNTGELFF.

This chain joins TRBV5-1 and TRBJ2-1; D is possibly TRBD1 or TRBD2 (5 bases each). The V end lost 3 bases, the J end lost 5 bases, and 12 bases lay between the germline ends. The germline gives CDR1 SGHRS, CDR2 YFSETQ. The CDR3 totals 14 residues. This chain's CDR3 is CASSWGAGDNEQFF. CDR3 coding DNA: TGCGCCAGCAGCTGGGGCGCCGGGGACAATGAGCAGTTCTTC.

The chain recombines TRBV11-2 with TRBJ2-2; 8 bases match TRBD2. There are 15 residues in the CDR3. CDR1 and CDR2 from the germline V gene are SGHAT and FQNNGV. The ends lost 1 base at V and 6 bases at J; junction bases unmatched: 4. The CDR3 region has the DNA TGTGCCAGCAGCTTAGTGGCGCGGGGGGCCGGGGAGCTGTTTTTT. It codes for CASSLVARGAGELFF.

The chain uses TRBV19 and TRBJ1-4; D perhaps matches TRBD1 (5 bases). The CDR3 totals 14 residues. Germline CDR1 LNHDA, CDR2 SQIVND (reference sequence). Trimming left V 6 bases short and J 7 bases short, with 15 bases between. The CDR3 protein is CASSAGRKGEKLFF. In nucleotides, the CDR3 is TGTGCCAGTAGCGCGGGACGGAAGGGTGAAAAACTGTTTTTT.